The 27 T cell receptor beta chains listed next were all sequenced from one sample in a study of shared clonotypes between healthy human individuals. Repertoires were generated with immunoSEQ multiplex PCR, while TCRdb's copy carries only in-frame clones and drops some. The table records approximately 530,000 clones, about 96% of them present only once. The sample was naive CD4+ T cells sorted from blood. Subset reported: CD45RA+ positively selected. The receptor source for this set is a woman aged 25 to 39 in good health.

V and J are TRBV7-2 and TRBJ1-5; 7 positions match TRBD1. The CDR3 length is 16 residues. From germline, CDR1 is SGHTA and CDR2 FQGNSA. With V trimmed by 2 bases and J by 1 base, 5 bases remained unmatched. The CDR3, as DNA: TGTGCCAGCAGCTTATACAGGGGAAGGAGCAATCAGCCCCAGCATTTT. Translating gives CASSLYRGRSNQPQHF.

The genes are TRBV30 and TRBJ1-2; perhaps TRBD1 as D (5 bases). The CDR3 loop spans 14 amino acids. Between the trimmed V and J ends, which lost 7 bases and 0 bases, there was a span of 15 bases. The germline gives CDR1 GTSNPN, CDR2 SVGIG (reference sequence). The CDR3 region is CALKSDNSNYGYTF. In DNA form, the CDR3 reads TGTGCCTTGAAATCGGACAACTCTAACTATGGCTACACCTTC.

In nucleotides, the CDR3 is TGTGCCAGCAGTTTGTCCTTACCCGGGGAGCTGTTTTTT. Its translation: CASSLSLPGELFF. V gene TRBV28 combines with J gene TRBJ2-2, with D unresolved. Germline V gene data show CDR1 as MDHEN and CDR2 as SYDVKM. The V gene lost 3 bases and the J gene lost 6 bases, with 8 bases spanning the gap. The CDR3 sequence is 13 residues long. The full variable domain, with the rest looked up from reference TRBV28 and TRBJ2-2, is DVKVTQSSRYLVKRTGEKVFLECVQDMDHENMFWYRQDPGLGLRLIYFSYDVKMKEKGDIPEGYSVSREKKERFSLILESASTNQTSMYLCASSLSLPGELFFGEGSRLTVL.

The chain recombines TRBV7-8 with TRBJ1-4; D is unresolved. With 3 bases removed from V and 0 bases from J, the gap between germline ends came to 14 bases. CDR3 length: 17 amino acids. Germline V lookup: CDR1 SGHVS, CDR2 FQNEAQ. In nucleotides, the CDR3 is TGTGCCAGCAGCTTCCAGCTGGCACAGTCAACTAATGAAAAACTGTTTTTT. Translating gives CASSFQLAQSTNEKLFF.

The rearrangement joins TRBV6-5 to TRBJ2-1, with D possibly TRBD2 on 7 matching bases. The CDR3 is 16 amino acids. Trimming stripped 1 base from V and 8 bases from J, with 18 bases between. Per germline, CDR1 MNHEY and CDR2 SVGAGI. The CDR3 DNA reads as TGTGCCAGCAGTTACTACGGGGGGCGCAAGGTGGATGAGCAGTTCTTC. The encoded protein is CASSYYGGRKVDEQFF.

The rearrangement uses TRBV9 and TRBJ2-7, with 9 bases that match TRBD1. Trimming at V came to 2 bases and at J to 3 bases, leaving 6 bases not matched to a gene. CDR1 is SGDLS, CDR2 YYNGEE, per germline. The CDR3 totals 15 residues. CDR3 sequence reads: CASSVGTGPVYEQYF. For the CDR3, the DNA is TGTGCCAGCAGCGTCGGGACAGGGCCAGTCTACGAGCAGTACTTC.

This chain links TRBV19 with TRBJ2-7; no definite D call. Trimming pared 3 bases from V and 1 base from J, leaving 10 bases between. Germline lookup yields CDR1 LNHDA and CDR2 SQIVND (reference sequence). The CDR3 loop spans 14 amino acids. The DNA for the CDR3 is TGTGCCAGTAGTATTGCGCTGGGATCCTACGAGCAGTACTTC. Its translation is CASSIALGSYEQYF.

CDR3 nucleotides: TGCGCCAGCAGCTTCACCGGGACAGGGGTTAATGAAAAACTGTTTTTT. Its protein is CASSFTGTGVNEKLFF. The rearrangement uses TRBV5-1 and TRBJ1-4; 10 bases agree with TRBD1. The V gene's germline CDR1 is SGHRS and CDR2 YFSETQ. The CDR3 is 16 residues long. After removal of 2 bases from V and 4 bases from J, the junction contained 5 bases not matched to a gene.

V usage is TRBV7-9 and J usage is TRBJ2-5; D gene unclear. The J call is in doubt because the DNA end fits TRBJ2-7 better. Germline V gives CDR1 SEHNR, CDR2 FQNEAQ (reference sequence). The CDR3 sequence is 14 residues long. CDR3 in amino acids: CASSFPGGTYEQYF. Here the CDR3 DNA reads TGTGCCAGCAGCTTCCCCGGCGGAACCTACGAGCAGTACTTC.

The chain employs TRBV5-4 and TRBJ2-3; D is uncertain. Germline V gene data show CDR1 as SGHNT and CDR2 as YYREEE (reference sequence). V gave up 1 base and J gave up 5 bases, with 11 bases separating them. The CDR3 is made up of 14 amino acids. In nucleotides, the CDR3 is TGTGCCAGCAGCTTGTCCTTAGGGATAGATACGCAGTATTTT. This translates into CASSLSLGIDTQYF.

The V call is TRBV5-4, the J call TRBJ2-1; TRBD2 matches 14 bases. Trimming removed 3 bases from V and 8 bases from J; junction bases left unmatched: 4. Germline V CDR1 and CDR2: SGHNT, YYREEE (reference sequence). This CDR3 comprises 15 residues. CDR3 sequence reads: CASSSGTSGSDEQFF. DNA for the CDR3: TGTGCCAGCAGCTCGGGGACTAGCGGGAGCGATGAGCAGTTCTTC.

This chain links TRBV28 with TRBJ2-7; 7 bases map to TRBD1. J was trimmed by 0 bases and V by 6 bases; bases with no gene match: 11. CDR3 size: 16 residues. The germline V gene has CDR1 MDHEN and CDR2 SYDVKM. This CDR3 is CASRTLGQRNSYEQYF. For the CDR3, the DNA is TGTGCCAGCAGGACCCTGGGACAGCGGAACTCCTACGAGCAGTACTTC.

The chain couples TRBV29-1 to TRBJ1-5; D is undetermined. V gave up 6 bases and J gave up 1 base, with 16 bases separating them. Per germline, CDR1 SQVTM and CDR2 ANQGSEA. The CDR3 length is 15 residues. CDR3 amino acids: CSVIETGLSNQPQHF. CDR3 DNA sequence: TGCAGCGTAATTGAGACGGGGTTAAGCAATCAGCCCCAGCATTTT.

The CDR3 sequence is CASSFDGVNTGELFF. The CDR3 DNA reads as TGCGCCAGCAGCTTTGACGGGGTTAACACCGGGGAGCTGTTTTTT. V is TRBV5-1 and J is TRBJ2-2, with D perhaps TRBD2 (5 bases). The CDR3 length is 15 residues. Germline values: CDR1 SGHRS, CDR2 YFSETQ. V gave up 2 bases and J gave up 2 bases, with 10 bases separating them.

V gene TRBV4-1 combines with J gene TRBJ1-2; D may be TRBD1 (5 bases). V lost 4 bases and J 2 bases, leaving 17 bases between the germline ends. The CDR3 spans 16 residues. Germline assignment: CDR1 MGHRA and CDR2 YSYEKL. The CDR3 here is CASSPTPGRKNYGYTF. As DNA, the CDR3 is TGCGCCAGCAGCCCCACCCCGGGACGGAAGAACTATGGCTACACCTTC.

V and J are TRBV29-1 and TRBJ1-1; the D gene is possibly TRBD1 (5 bases). The CDR3 contains 15 residues. From germline, CDR1 is SQVTM and CDR2 ANQGSEA. Trimming left V 7 bases short and J 2 bases short, with 20 bases between. CDR3 in amino acids: CSANPGRGINTEAFF. CDR3 DNA sequence: TGCAGCGCCAACCCGGGACGGGGAATAAACACTGAAGCTTTCTTT. The entire variable domain, with the rest obtained from reference TRBV29-1 and TRBJ1-1, is as follows: SAVISQKPSRDICQRGTSLTIQCQVDSQVTMMFWYRQQPGQSLTLIATANQGSEATYESGFVIDKFPISRPNLTFSTLTVSNMSPEDSSIYLCSANPGRGINTEAFFGQGTRLTVV.

The chain uses TRBV29-1 and TRBJ1-1; D is perhaps TRBD1 (5 bases). Germline V gives CDR1 SQVTM, CDR2 ANQGSEA. The germline V and J ends were trimmed by 4 bases and 4 bases, with 13 bases remaining between them. This CDR3 region has 13 residues. This CDR3 reads CSVVGAGGTEAFF. CDR3 DNA sequence: TGCAGCGTTGTCGGGGCAGGCGGCACTGAAGCTTTCTTT.

V gene TRBV27 combines with J gene TRBJ2-7, with TRBD1 identical over 7 bases. CDR3 length: 14 amino acids. Germline V CDR1 and CDR2: MNHEY, SMNVEV (reference sequence). The ends lost 7 bases at V and 2 bases at J; junction bases unmatched: 8. CDR3 in DNA: TGTGCCAGCACCCGACAGGGACCAACCTACGAGCAGTACTTC. Its protein product is CASTRQGPTYEQYF.

The chain links TRBV10-3 to TRBJ2-4, with 8 positions matching TRBD1. The germline V gene encodes CDR1 ENHRY and CDR2 SYGVKD. The CDR3 consists of 15 residues. Unmatched junction bases numbered 1, after V lost 0 bases and J lost 3 bases. The CDR3 reads CAISESDRGKNIQYF. CDR3 coding DNA: TGTGCCATCAGTGAGTCAGACAGGGGCAAAAACATTCAGTACTTC.

The chain combines TRBV2 with TRBJ1-4; TRBD1 might be the D (5 bases). Per germline, CDR1 SNHLY and CDR2 FYNNEI. V was trimmed by 7 bases and J by 5 bases, leaving 20 bases between them. The CDR3 runs to 16 residues. Here the CDR3 reads CASTRMSGLRNEKLFF. Written as DNA, the CDR3 is TGTGCCAGCACTCGAATGTCGGGACTCCGGAATGAAAAACTGTTTTTT.

Comments on this clone: The germline gene is not matched at one end of the junction; a read error may be the cause. This chain joins TRBV5-5 and TRBJ2-7; D not resolved. Germline lookup yields CDR1 SGHKS and CDR2 YYEKEE (reference sequence). The CDR3 spans 14 residues. DNA for the CDR3: TGTGCCAGCAGCTTACATACCGACAAGTCATCCCGAAACTTC. Translating gives CASSLHTDKSSRNF.

The chain carries TRBV28 and TRBJ1-1; D remains unclear. This CDR3 is built from 14 residues. V shed 5 bases and J shed 1 base, with 11 bases lying between them. Germline CDR1 is MDHEN and CDR2 is SYDVKM. In DNA form, the CDR3 reads TGTGCCAGCAGTCTCCGTTCGGCGAACACTGAAGCTTTCTTT. Its protein is CASSLRSANTEAFF.

The genes are TRBV15 and TRBJ2-1, with D unresolved. Germline V gene sequence: CDR1 LNHNV, CDR2 YYDKDF (reference sequence). This CDR3 region has 12 residues. V was pared by 0 bases and J by 7 bases, with 4 bases between. The CDR3 region is CATSRDRNEQFF. DNA for the CDR3: TGTGCCACCAGCAGAGATAGAAATGAGCAGTTCTTC.

This clone has a single count. This same CDR3 is encoded by further DNA sequences in the sample. CDR3 bases: TGTGCCAGCAGTTGGGACAGGGGGTATGGCTACACCTTC. Translated: CASSWDRGYGYTF. V and J are TRBV28 and TRBJ1-2; the match to TRBD1 covers 11 bases. V was clipped by 4 bases and J by 5 bases; unmatched bases: 0. CDR1 MDHEN and CDR2 SYDVKM come from the germline V gene. This CDR3 has 13 amino acids.

This clone was seen once. The chain couples TRBV28 to TRBJ2-7; 11 bases are shared with TRBD2. CDR3 size: 17 residues. The V gene's germline CDR1 is MDHEN and CDR2 SYDVKM. Unmatched junction bases numbered 15, after V lost 5 bases and J lost 6 bases. In DNA, the CDR3 is TGTGCCAGCAGTCTAGGGGGACTAGCGGAGGAATTCGGCGAGCAGTACTTC. Amino acid sequence: CASSLGGLAEEFGEQYF.

This chain connects TRBV5-5 to TRBJ2-3, with D uncertain. Germline V gene data show CDR1 as SGHKS and CDR2 as YYEKEE (reference sequence). With 0 bases removed from V and 4 bases from J, the gap between germline ends came to 9 bases. The CDR3 loop spans 14 amino acids. The CDR3 DNA reads TGTGCCAGCAGCTTGGCCGGCTACCCAGATACGCAGTATTTT. This codes for CASSLAGYPDTQYF.

The chain joins TRBV27 to TRBJ1-5; D gene unclear. CDR3 size: 12 residues. Germline CDR1 and CDR2: MNHEY and SMNVEV (reference sequence). With 7 bases removed from V and 3 bases from J, the gap between germline ends came to 7 bases. Here the CDR3 reads CASTLSNQPQHF. For the CDR3, the DNA is TGTGCCAGCACCCTTTCCAATCAGCCCCAGCATTTT.